The entry below gives a single T cell receptor (beta chain) sequence along with its context. Its antigen is unidentified. This entry is derived from a study of T cell clones after liver transplantation. Sequencing used immunoSEQ multiplex PCR; TCRdb keeps in-frame clones, though not all of them. The sample includes roughly 100,000 clones, 82% of them seen just once. CDR3 length: 14 amino acids. V was pared by 3 bases and J by 0 bases, with 7 bases between. CDR1 is SGHTA, CDR2 FQGNSA, per germline. Study-level results: A larger donor-reactive than third-party decline suggested partial antigen-specific deletion.

Sequences were derived from CD4+ T cells from blood, sampled before liver transplant. The sequence was obtained from a human donor who received a liver transplant. The chain carries TRBV7-2 and TRBJ2-3; no clear D gene. CDR3 region: CASSFRRSTDTQYF. Written as DNA, the CDR3 is TGTGCCAGCAGCTTCAGGAGAAGCACAGATACGCAGTATTTT.